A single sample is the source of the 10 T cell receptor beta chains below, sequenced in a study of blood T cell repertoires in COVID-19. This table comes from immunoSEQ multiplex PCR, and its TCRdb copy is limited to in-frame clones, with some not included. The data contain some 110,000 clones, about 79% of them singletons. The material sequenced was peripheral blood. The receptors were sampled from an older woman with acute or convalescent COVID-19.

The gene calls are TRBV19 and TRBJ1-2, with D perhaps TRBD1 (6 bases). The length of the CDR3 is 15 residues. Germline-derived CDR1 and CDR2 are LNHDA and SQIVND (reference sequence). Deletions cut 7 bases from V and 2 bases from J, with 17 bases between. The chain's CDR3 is CASIPRRTANYGYTF. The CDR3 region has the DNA TGTGCCAGTATTCCCCGGAGGACAGCCAACTATGGCTACACCTTC.

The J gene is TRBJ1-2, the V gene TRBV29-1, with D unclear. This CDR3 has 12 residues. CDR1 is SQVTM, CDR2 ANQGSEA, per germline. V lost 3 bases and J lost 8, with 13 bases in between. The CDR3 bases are TGCAGCGTTGATTCGCGGGGAGACGGCTACACCTTC. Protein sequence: CSVDSRGDGYTF. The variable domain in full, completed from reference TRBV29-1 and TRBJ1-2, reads SAVISQKPSRDICQRGTSLTIQCQVDSQVTMMFWYRQQPGQSLTLIATANQGSEATYESGFVIDKFPISRPNLTFSTLTVSNMSPEDSSIYLCSVDSRGDGYTFGSGTRLTVV.

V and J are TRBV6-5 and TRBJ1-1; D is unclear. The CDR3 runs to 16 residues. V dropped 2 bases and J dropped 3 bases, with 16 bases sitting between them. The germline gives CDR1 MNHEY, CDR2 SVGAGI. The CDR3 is CASSYNQLGWDTEAFF. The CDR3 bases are TGTGCCAGCAGTTACAACCAGCTGGGCTGGGACACTGAAGCTTTCTTT.

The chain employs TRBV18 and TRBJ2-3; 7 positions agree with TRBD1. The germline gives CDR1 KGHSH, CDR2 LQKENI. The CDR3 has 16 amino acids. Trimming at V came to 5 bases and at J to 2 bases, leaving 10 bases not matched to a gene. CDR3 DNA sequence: TGTGCCAGCTCAACTCGACAGGGTCAGGTCACAGATACGCAGTATTTT. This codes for CASSTRQGQVTDTQYF. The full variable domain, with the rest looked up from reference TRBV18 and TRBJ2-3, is NAGVMQNPRHLVRRRGQEARLRCSPMKGHSHVYWYRQLPEEGLKFMVYLQKENIIDESGMPKERFSAEFPKEGPSILRIQQVVRGDSAAYFCASSTRQGQVTDTQYFGPGTRLTVL.

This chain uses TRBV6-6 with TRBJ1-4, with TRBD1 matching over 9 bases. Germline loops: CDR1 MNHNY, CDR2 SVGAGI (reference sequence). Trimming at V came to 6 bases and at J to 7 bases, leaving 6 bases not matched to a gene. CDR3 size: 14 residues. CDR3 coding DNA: TGTGCCAGCAGGGCCGGGACAGGGAGTGAAAAACTGTTTTTT. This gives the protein CASRAGTGSEKLFF.

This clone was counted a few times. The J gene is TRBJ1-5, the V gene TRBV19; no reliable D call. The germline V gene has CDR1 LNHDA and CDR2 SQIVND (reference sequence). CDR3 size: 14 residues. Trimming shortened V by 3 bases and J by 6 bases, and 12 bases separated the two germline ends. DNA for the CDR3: TGTGCCAGTAGTATCTCCGGGGAGGGTCAGCCCCAGCATTTT. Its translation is CASSISGEGQPQHF.

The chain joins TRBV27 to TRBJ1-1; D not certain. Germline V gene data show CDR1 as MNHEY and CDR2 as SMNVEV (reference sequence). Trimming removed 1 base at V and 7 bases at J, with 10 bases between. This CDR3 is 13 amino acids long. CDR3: CASSLWEGDEAFF. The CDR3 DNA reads TGTGCCAGCAGTTTATGGGAGGGCGATGAAGCTTTCTTT.

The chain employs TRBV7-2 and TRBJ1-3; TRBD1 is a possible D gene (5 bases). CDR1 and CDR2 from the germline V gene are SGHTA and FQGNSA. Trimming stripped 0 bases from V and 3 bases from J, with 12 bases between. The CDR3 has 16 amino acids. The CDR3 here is CASSLAQGGSGNTIYF. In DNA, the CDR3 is TGTGCCAGCAGCTTAGCTCAGGGCGGGAGTGGAAACACCATATATTTT.

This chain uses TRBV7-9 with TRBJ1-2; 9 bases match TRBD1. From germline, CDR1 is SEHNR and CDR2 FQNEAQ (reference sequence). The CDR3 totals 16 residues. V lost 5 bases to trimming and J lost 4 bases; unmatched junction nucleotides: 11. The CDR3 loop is CASSRSGTGKGYGYTF. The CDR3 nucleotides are TGTGCCAGCAGCAGGTCCGGGACAGGGAAGGGCTATGGCTACACCTTC.

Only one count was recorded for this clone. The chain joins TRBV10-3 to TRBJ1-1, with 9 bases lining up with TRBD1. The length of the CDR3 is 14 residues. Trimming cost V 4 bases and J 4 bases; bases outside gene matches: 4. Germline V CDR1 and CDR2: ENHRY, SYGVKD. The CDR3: CAISGVGQGTEAFF. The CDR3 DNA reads TGTGCCATCAGTGGGGTGGGACAGGGCACTGAAGCTTTCTTT.